This T cell receptor (beta chain) was captured in a study of blood T cell repertoires in COVID-19. For the study at large: Samples representing acute and convalescent COVID-19 were sourced from the United States, Italy and Spain. T cells, B-cell-depleted T cells, or PBMCs provided the cDNA or gDNA that served as material.

Trimming cost V 5 bases and J 4 bases, with 17 bases left between them. The CDR3 loop spans 15 amino acids. The germline V gene encodes CDR1 LNHDA and CDR2 SQIVND (reference sequence). Source study methods: Researchers report that nucleated cell counts were estimated from reference gene primer amplification. The protocol was immunoSEQ multiplex PCR, while the TCRdb copy is restricted to in-frame clones and leaves out a portion. V and J calls plus clone size are reproduced from that table; the DNA served to infer D and trimming. The sample records 70,000 to 100,000 clones, more than 90% being singletons.

Sequencing used peripheral blood. The V and J genes are TRBV19 and TRBJ1-2; TRBD1 might be the D (6 bases). This clonotype was obtained from a man in his 60s with acute or convalescent COVID-19. The CDR3 is CASSLLGGAGYGYTF. The CDR3 DNA reads TGTGCCAGTAGTCTTCTGGGGGGGGCGGGCTATGGCTACACCTTC.